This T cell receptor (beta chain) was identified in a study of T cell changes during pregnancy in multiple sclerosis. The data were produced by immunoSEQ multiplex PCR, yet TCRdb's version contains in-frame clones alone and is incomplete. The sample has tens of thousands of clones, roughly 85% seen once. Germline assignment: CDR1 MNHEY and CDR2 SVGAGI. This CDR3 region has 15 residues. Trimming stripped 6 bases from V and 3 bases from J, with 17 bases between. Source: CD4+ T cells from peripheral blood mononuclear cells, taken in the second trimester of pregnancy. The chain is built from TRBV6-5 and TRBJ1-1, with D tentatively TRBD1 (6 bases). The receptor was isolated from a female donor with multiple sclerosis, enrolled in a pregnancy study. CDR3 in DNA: TGTGCCAGCAGAGGAAACAGGGAGAGGGACACTGAAGCTTTCTTT. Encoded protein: CASRGNRERDTEAFF.